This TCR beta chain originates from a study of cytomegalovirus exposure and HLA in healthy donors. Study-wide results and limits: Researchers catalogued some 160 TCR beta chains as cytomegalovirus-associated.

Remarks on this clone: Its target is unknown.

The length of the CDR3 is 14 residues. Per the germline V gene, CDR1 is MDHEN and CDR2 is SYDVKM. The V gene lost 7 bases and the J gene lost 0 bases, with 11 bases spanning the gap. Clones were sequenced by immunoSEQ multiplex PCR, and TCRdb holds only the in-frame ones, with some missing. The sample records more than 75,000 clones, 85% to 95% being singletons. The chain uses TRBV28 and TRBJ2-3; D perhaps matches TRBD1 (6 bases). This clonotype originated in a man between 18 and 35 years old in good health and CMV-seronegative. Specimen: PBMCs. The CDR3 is CASTRTASTDTQYF. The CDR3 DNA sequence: TGTGCCAGCACTCGGACAGCTAGCACAGATACGCAGTATTTT.